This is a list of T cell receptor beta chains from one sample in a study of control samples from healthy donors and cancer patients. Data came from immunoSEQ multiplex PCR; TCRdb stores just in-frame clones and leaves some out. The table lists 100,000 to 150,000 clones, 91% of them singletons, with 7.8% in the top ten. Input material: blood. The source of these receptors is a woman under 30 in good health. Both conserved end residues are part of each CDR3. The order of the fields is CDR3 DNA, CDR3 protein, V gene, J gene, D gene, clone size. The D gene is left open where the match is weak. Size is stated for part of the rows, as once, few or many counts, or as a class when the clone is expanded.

TGTGCCAGCAGCTTAGGTGGGACACCGACCTACGAGCAGTACTTC	CASSLGGTPTYEQYF	TRBV7-9	TRBJ2-7	NA	NA
TGTGCCAGCAGCAAAAGCCCTGACTACAATGAGCAGTTCTTC	CASSKSPDYNEQFF	TRBV7-3	TRBJ2-1	NA	NA
TGTGCCAGCAGTTTTCCCCCAACGGGCCCTGAAGCTTTCTTT	CASSFPPTGPEAFF	TRBV6-2/TRBV6-3	TRBJ1-1	NA	NA
TGTGCCAGCAGTGAACTGGCAGGACCTTACTACGAGCAGTACTTC	CASSELAGPYYEQYF	TRBV6-1	TRBJ2-7	NA	few
TGTGCCAGCAGCTCCCCTCGGGGCGGGGGCTTGGTGAACACTGAAGCTTTCTTT	CASSSPRGGGLVNTEAFF	TRBV7-9	TRBJ1-1	NA	NA
TGTGCCAGCAGCCTGAGCAGCGGGAGCTCCTACGAGCAGTACTTC	CASSLSSGSSYEQYF	TRBV7-2	TRBJ2-7	TRBD2	NA
TGTGCCAGCAGCCAAAGACGGGGGGATAGGTACAATGAGCAGTTCTTC	CASSQRRGDRYNEQFF	TRBV4-2	TRBJ2-1	TRBD2	NA
TGCGCCAGCAGCCAACCCCGGGCTAGCGGGAGAAGGCCCTATTCCTACGAGCAGTACTTC	CASSQPRASGRRPYSYEQYF	TRBV4-1	TRBJ2-7	TRBD2	NA
TGTGCCAGTAGTAAAACCCGGGACAGGGGTTTATACGAGCAGTACTTC	CASSKTRDRGLYEQYF	TRBV19	TRBJ2-7	TRBD1	NA
TGCGCCAGCAGCTTGACCTATAGCGGGAGAGGCTACGAGCAGTACTTC	CASSLTYSGRGYEQYF	TRBV5-1	TRBJ2-7	TRBD2	NA
TGCAGTGCTAATAGGGCTGGAGGCTACACCTTC	CSANRAGGYTF	TRBV20-1	TRBJ1-2	NA	NA
TGCGCCAGCACCGACGGAGGGGGGGGACTAGCGGAAGACCATAGCACAGATACGCAGTATTTT	CASTDGGGGLAEDHSTDTQYF	TRBV10-2	TRBJ2-3	TRBD2	NA
TGTGCCAGCAGACCGCCGGGCCCAACTAGCACAGATACGCAGTATTTT	CASRPPGPTSTDTQYF	TRBV28	TRBJ2-3	NA	NA
TGCGCCAGCAGCTTGGGGGACAGGGGGCACTATGGCTACACCTTC	CASSLGDRGHYGYTF	TRBV5-1	TRBJ1-2	TRBD1	NA
TGTGCCAGCAGCTTAGTAGCGAGGGGGACAGTCTCTGGAAACACCATATATTTT	CASSLVARGTVSGNTIYF	TRBV7-2	TRBJ1-3	TRBD1	NA
TGTGCCAGCAGCGTAGCGGGACAGCCAATTTCAGGGGCCTACAATGAGCAGTTCTTC	CASSVAGQPISGAYNEQFF	TRBV9	TRBJ2-1	TRBD1	NA
TGTGCCAGCAGTTTACCCCGGGACAGCTTCTTAATGAACACTGAAGCTTTCTTT	CASSLPRDSFLMNTEAFF	TRBV28	TRBJ1-1	TRBD1	NA
TGTGCCAGCAGCTTTGCGGGAGTAGCGGGACTACCCCGTGAGCAGTTCTTC	CASSFAGVAGLPREQFF	TRBV12-1	TRBJ2-1	NA	NA
TGTGCCAGCAGCGTGCGCTCTAGCACAGATACGCAGTATTTT	CASSVRSSTDTQYF	TRBV9	TRBJ2-3	NA	NA
TGTGCCACCAGTGATCCCACCGATGGGGGTTACGAGCAGTACTTC	CATSDPTDGGYEQYF	TRBV24-1	TRBJ2-7	NA	NA
TGTGCCAGCAGCTTGACAGCTAACTATGGCTACACCTTC	CASSLTANYGYTF	TRBV7-9	TRBJ1-2	NA	NA
TGTGCCAGCAGCTTTGGCGTTGGCGGGAGGGCCGGGAATGAGCAGTTCTTC	CASSFGVGGRAGNEQFF	TRBV11-2	TRBJ2-1	TRBD2	NA
TGTGCCAGCAGTTACATGTCGGATGAAGCTTTCTTT	CASSYMSDEAFF	TRBV6-2/TRBV6-3	TRBJ1-1	NA	once
TGTGCCAGCAGCTTAGCCGAGCGAAATCAGCCCCAGCATTTT	CASSLAERNQPQHF	TRBV7-8	TRBJ1-5	NA	NA
TGTGCCAGTAGTTTCCGGGGGGCCGACAATGAGCAGTTCTTC	CASSFRGADNEQFF	TRBV19	TRBJ2-1	NA	NA
TGTGCCTGGAGTGTACTCGGGACAGGGTCGTACGAGCAGTACTTC	CAWSVLGTGSYEQYF	TRBV30	TRBJ2-7	TRBD1	once
TGTGCCTGGAGTGTTGGAGGGGGTGAAGCTTTCTTT	CAWSVGGGEAFF	TRBV30	TRBJ1-1	NA	NA
TGTGCCAGCAGCTTAGAAGGGACAGGGGGCCGGGGTGAGCAGTTCTTC	CASSLEGTGGRGEQFF	TRBV11-3	TRBJ2-1	TRBD1	NA
TGTGCCAGCAGCTTGAACAGGGCAGCGAACACTGAAGCTTTCTTT	CASSLNRAANTEAFF	TRBV7-2	TRBJ1-1	NA	NA
TGTGCCAGCAGCGAGTTTGGGACTCGGACATACGAGCAGTACTTC	CASSEFGTRTYEQYF	TRBV7-3	TRBJ2-7	NA	NA
TGCAGCGTTGTCGGGACAGGGAGTGAGACCCAGTACTTC	CSVVGTGSETQYF	TRBV29-1	TRBJ2-5	TRBD1	NA
TGTGCCAGCTTCAGGGGACTAGCGGGAGTTCGGAATGAGCAGTTCTTC	CASFRGLAGVRNEQFF	TRBV27	TRBJ2-1	TRBD2	NA
TGCAGCGTTCGGTTTTTTAGCACAGATACGCAGTATTTT	CSVRFFSTDTQYF	TRBV29-1	TRBJ2-3	NA	NA
TGTGCCAGCAGCCAGTCCCGGGACAGGGAGGGGTATCAGGACGAGCAGTACTTC	CASSQSRDREGYQDEQYF	TRBV13	TRBJ2-7	TRBD1	NA
TGTGCCAGCAGCCAAGGGGGTTCCTACGAGCAGTACTTC	CASSQGGSYEQYF	TRBV4-2	TRBJ2-7	NA	NA
TGTGCCAGCTCACCACCGGGGACAGCTAATAATTCACCCCTCCACTTT	CASSPPGTANNSPLHF	TRBV18	TRBJ1-6	TRBD1	NA
TGTGCCAGCTCACCACCGTGGCGGGGGACAGAAGAGACCCAGTACTTC	CASSPPWRGTEETQYF	TRBV18	TRBJ2-5	NA	NA
TGTGCCAGCAGTTACGGCGGGACAGGGAACACTGAAGCTTTCTTT	CASSYGGTGNTEAFF	TRBV6-6	TRBJ1-1	TRBD1	few
TGTGCAAGTCGCTCCCGGGGATGGGGGCCTGAAAAACTGTTTTTT	CASRSRGWGPEKLFF	TRBV12-2	TRBJ1-4	NA	NA